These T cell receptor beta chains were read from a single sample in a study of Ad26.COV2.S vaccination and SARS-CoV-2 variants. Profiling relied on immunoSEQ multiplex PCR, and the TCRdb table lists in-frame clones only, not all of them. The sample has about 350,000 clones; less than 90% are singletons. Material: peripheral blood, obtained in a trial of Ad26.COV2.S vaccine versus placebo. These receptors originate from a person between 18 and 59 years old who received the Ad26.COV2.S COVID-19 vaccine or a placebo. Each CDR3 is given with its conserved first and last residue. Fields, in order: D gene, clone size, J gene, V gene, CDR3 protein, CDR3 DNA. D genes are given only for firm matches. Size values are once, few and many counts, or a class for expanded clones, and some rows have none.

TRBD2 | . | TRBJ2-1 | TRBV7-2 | CASSSGLAGEDEQFF | TGTGCCAGCAGTTCAGGACTAGCGGGAGAGGATGAGCAGTTCTTC
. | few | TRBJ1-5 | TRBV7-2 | CASSLDHGQPQHF | TGTGCCAGCAGCTTAGACCATGGGCAGCCCCAGCATTTT
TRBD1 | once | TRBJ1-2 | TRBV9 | CASSVDRDYGYTF | TGTGCCAGCAGCGTCGACAGGGACTATGGCTACACCTTC
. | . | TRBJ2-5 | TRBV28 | CASSLVRGGQETQYF | TGTGCCAGCAGTTTAGTGAGGGGCGGCCAAGAGACCCAGTACTTC
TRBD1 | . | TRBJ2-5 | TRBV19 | CASRDRPFQETQYF | TGTGCCAGTAGGGACAGGCCCTTTCAAGAGACCCAGTACTTC
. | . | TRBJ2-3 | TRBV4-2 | CASSQDGGIDTQYF | TGTGCCAGCAGCCAAGATGGAGGGATAGATACGCAGTATTTT
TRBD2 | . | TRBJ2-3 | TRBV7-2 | CASSLDKRGMDTQYF | TGTGCCAGCAGCTTAGACAAGCGGGGGATGGATACGCAGTATTTT
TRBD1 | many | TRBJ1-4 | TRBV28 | CASSHLGQGATTNEKLFF | TGTGCCAGCAGTCACCTAGGACAGGGAGCTACGACTAATGAAAAACTGTTTTTT
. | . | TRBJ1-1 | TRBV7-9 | CASSLTDSWNTEAFF | TGTGCCAGCAGCTTAACTGACAGCTGGAACACTGAAGCTTTCTTT
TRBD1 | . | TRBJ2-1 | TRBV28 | CASSGWDRGLESSYNEQFF | TGTGCCAGCAGTGGGTGGGACAGGGGCCTCGAGAGCTCCTACAATGAGCAGTTCTTC
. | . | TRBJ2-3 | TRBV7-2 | CASSLRTDTQYF | TGTGCCAGCAGCTTACGCACAGATACGCAGTATTTT
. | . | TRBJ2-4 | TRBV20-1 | CSASSSSDIQYF | TGCAGTGCTAGTTCTAGCTCCGACATTCAGTACTTC
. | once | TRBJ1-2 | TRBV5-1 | CASSVVTGNYGYTF | TGCGCCAGCAGCGTGGTGACGGGTAACTATGGCTACACCTTC
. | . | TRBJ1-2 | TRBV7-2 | CASSLARINYGYTF | TGTGCCAGCAGCTTAGCCAGGATTAACTATGGCTACACCTTC
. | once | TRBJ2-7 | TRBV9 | CASSNSGNQQYF | TGTGCCAGCAGCAATTCGGGCAACCAGCAGTACTTC
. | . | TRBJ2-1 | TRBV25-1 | CASSSPGVVEQFF | TGTGCCAGCAGTTCCCCTGGGGTAGTTGAGCAGTTCTTC
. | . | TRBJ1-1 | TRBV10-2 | CASSLNVAEAFF | TGCGCCAGCAGCCTCAATGTGGCTGAAGCTTTCTTT
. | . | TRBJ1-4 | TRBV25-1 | CASSGQLNEKLFF | TGTGCCAGCAGTGGACAGCTGAATGAAAAACTGTTTTTT
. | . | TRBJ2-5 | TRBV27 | CASSSRGPQETQYF | TGTGCCAGCAGTTCCAGGGGACCCCAAGAGACCCAGTACTTC
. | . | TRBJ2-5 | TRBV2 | CASSEGGSRETQYF | TGTGCCAGCAGTGAAGGGGGCAGTAGAGAGACCCAGTACTTC
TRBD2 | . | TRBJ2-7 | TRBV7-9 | CASSLLAGGRHEQYF | TGTGCCAGCAGCTTATTAGCGGGAGGGCGGCACGAGCAGTACTTC
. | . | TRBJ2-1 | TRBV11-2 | CASSLRVNEQFF | TGTGCCAGCAGCTTAAGAGTGAATGAGCAGTTCTTC
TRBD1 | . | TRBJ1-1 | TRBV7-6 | CASSLAGQGRNTEAFF | TGTGCCAGCAGCTTAGCTGGACAGGGCAGGAACACTGAAGCTTTCTTT
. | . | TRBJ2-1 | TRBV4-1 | CASTGDNEQFF | TGCGCCAGCACAGGGGACAATGAGCAGTTCTTC
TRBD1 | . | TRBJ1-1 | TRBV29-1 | CSVEQGVSEAFF | TGCAGCGTAGAACAGGGGGTCTCTGAAGCTTTCTTT
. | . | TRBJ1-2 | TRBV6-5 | CASSSGNHYGYTF | TGTGCCAGCAGTTCGGGAAACCACTATGGCTACACCTTC
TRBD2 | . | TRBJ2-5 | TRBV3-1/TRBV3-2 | CASSRLAGVETQYF | TGTGCCAGCAGCCGACTAGCGGGGGTGGAGACCCAGTACTTC
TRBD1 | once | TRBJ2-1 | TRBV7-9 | CASSYPGQGANNEQFF | TGTGCCAGCAGCTATCCGGGACAGGGGGCGAACAATGAGCAGTTCTTC
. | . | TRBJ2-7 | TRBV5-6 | CASSGGPRTYEQYF | TGTGCCAGCAGCGGGGGGCCAAGAACCTACGAGCAGTACTTC
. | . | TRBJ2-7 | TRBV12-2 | CASRLAAGGTLYEQYF | TGTGCAAGTCGCTTAGCGGCAGGCGGCACGCTCTACGAGCAGTACTTC
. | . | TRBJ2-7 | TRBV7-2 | CASSFDSGWGEQYF | TGTGCCAGCAGCTTTGATAGCGGCTGGGGGGAGCAGTACTTC
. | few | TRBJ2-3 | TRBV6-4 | CASSEAASDTQYF | TGTGCCAGCAGTGAGGCAGCGTCAGATACGCAGTATTTT
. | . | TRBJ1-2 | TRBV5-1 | CASSLETGTNYGYTF | TGCGCCAGCAGCTTGGAGACGGGTACTAACTATGGCTACACCTTC
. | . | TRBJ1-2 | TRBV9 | CASSVTKNRSPNYGYTF | TGTGCCAGCAGCGTAACCAAAAACAGGAGCCCTAACTATGGCTACACCTTC
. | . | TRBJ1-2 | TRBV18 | CASSRGEGHYGYTF | TGTGCCAGCTCCCGAGGTGAGGGGCACTATGGCTACACCTTC
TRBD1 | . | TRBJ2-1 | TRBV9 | CASSVEGTGHNEQFF | TGTGCCAGCAGCGTAGAGGGGACAGGGCACAATGAGCAGTTCTTC
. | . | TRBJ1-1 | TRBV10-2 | CASSRLKETEAFF | TGCGCCAGCAGTCGACTGAAGGAAACTGAAGCTTTCTTT
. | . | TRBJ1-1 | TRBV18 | CASSPVGADRGGGTEAFF | TGTGCCAGCTCACCGGTGGGGGCAGACAGAGGTGGCGGCACTGAAGCTTTCTTT
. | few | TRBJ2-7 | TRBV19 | CASSLTQGYEQYF | TGTGCCAGTAGTCTAACCCAGGGTTACGAGCAGTACTTC
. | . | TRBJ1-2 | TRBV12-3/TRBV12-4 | CASSQRREYGYTF | TGTGCCAGCAGCCAACGGCGGGAATATGGCTACACCTTC
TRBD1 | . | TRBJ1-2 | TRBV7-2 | CASSTADRSVGYTF | TGTGCCAGCAGCACGGCGGACAGGTCTGTTGGCTACACCTTC
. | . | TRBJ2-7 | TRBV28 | CASSAPDVLFEQYF | TGTGCCAGCAGTGCCCCAGACGTACTTTTCGAGCAGTACTTC
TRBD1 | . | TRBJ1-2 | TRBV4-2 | CASSRHTGSGQSVYGYTF | TGTGCCAGCAGCCGCCACACAGGCTCGGGACAGAGTGTCTATGGCTACACCTTC
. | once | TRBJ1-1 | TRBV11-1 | CASLKTVNTEAFF | TGTGCCAGCCTCAAGACGGTGAACACTGAAGCTTTCTTT